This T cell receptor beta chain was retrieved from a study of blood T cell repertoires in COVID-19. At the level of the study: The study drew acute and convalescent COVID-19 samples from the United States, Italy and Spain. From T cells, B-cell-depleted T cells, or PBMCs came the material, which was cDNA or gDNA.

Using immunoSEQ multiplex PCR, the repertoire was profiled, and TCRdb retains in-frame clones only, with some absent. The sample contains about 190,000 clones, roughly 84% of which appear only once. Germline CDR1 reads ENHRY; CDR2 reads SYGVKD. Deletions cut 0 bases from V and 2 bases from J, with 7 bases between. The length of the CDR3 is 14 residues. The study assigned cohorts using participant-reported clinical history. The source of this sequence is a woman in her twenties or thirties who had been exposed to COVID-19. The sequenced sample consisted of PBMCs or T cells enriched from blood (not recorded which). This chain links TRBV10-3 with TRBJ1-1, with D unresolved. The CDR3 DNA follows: TGTGCCATCAGTGAGTCGAACATAAACACTGAAGCTTTCTTT. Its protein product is CAISESNINTEAFF.